Listed here is a single TCR beta chain. This same CDR3 is encoded by further DNA sequences in the sample. Germline assignment: CDR1 MNHEY and CDR2 SVGAGI. Trimming cost V 0 bases and J 1 base, with 6 bases left between them. This CDR3 has 14 residues. The data were produced by immunoSEQ multiplex PCR, yet TCRdb's version contains in-frame clones alone and is incomplete. Among approximately 63,000 clones, about 90% were seen once, and the ten largest hold about 5.1%. This sample was taken from a study of blood T cell repertoires in COVID-19. Looking at the study overall: The samples span acute and convalescent COVID-19 from the United States, Italy and Spain. PBMCs, B-cell-depleted T cells, or T cells were the source of the cDNA or gDNA that made up the material.

Sequencing was performed on peripheral blood. This sequence originates from an elderly man in a cohort sampled during active COVID-19. The chain employs TRBV6-5 and TRBJ1-1; D is uncertain. The CDR3 protein is CASSYSAGNTEAFF. The CDR3 DNA is TGTGCCAGCAGTTACTCGGCAGGGAACACTGAAGCTTTCTTT.